These T cell receptor beta chains were read from a single sample in a study of blood T cell repertoires in COVID-19. This table comes from immunoSEQ multiplex PCR, and its TCRdb copy is limited to in-frame clones, with some not included. The table lists approximately 110,000 clones, 65% to 90% of them singletons, with more than 4% in the top ten. The sequencing sample was made of peripheral blood. The receptors stem from a man aged 45-60 years with acute or convalescent COVID-19. Each CDR3 is given with its conserved first and last residue. Fields, in order: J gene, V gene, clone size, D gene, CDR3 protein, CDR3 DNA. The D gene is left open where the match is weak. Clone size is stated in some rows and not others, as once, few, many or a class when expanded.

TRBJ2-7 | TRBV2 | - | TRBD2 | CASTREREVHSYEQYF | TGTGCCAGCACCCGGGAGCGGGAGGTCCACTCCTACGAGCAGTACTTC
TRBJ1-2 | TRBV28 | - | TRBD1 | CASSSGGLGYTF | TGTGCCAGCAGTTCAGGGGGCTTAGGCTACACCTTC
TRBJ1-4 | TRBV18 | once | TRBD1 | CASSPGQGNEKLFF | TGTGCCAGCTCCCCTGGACAGGGGAATGAAAAACTGTTTTTT
TRBJ1-2 | TRBV6-6 | - | TRBD1 | CASSYSAGGPYGYTF | TGTGCCAGCAGTTACTCTGCAGGGGGCCCCTATGGCTACACCTTC
TRBJ1-3 | TRBV18 | - | - | CASSPIGGQEGNTIYF | TGTGCCAGCTCACCGATCGGGGGGCAAGAGGGAAACACCATATATTTT
TRBJ1-2 | TRBV19 | few | - | CASTRTLDNYGYTF | TGTGCCAGTACAAGGACACTTGATAACTATGGCTACACCTTC
TRBJ2-1 | TRBV9 | - | - | CASSPQTGTYNEQFF | TGTGCCAGCAGCCCTCAGACAGGAACCTACAATGAGCAGTTCTTC
TRBJ2-7 | TRBV10-2 | - | TRBD2 | CASSDRLAGSYEQYF | TGCGCCAGCAGTGATCGGCTAGCGGGAAGCTACGAGCAGTACTTC
TRBJ1-6 | TRBV30 | few | TRBD1 | CAWLGQGNSPLHF | TGTGCCTGGTTGGGACAGGGGAATTCACCCCTCCACTTT
TRBJ2-7 | TRBV7-8 | - | - | CASSLETRLYEQYF | TGTGCCAGCAGCTTAGAGACAAGGCTCTACGAGCAGTACTTC
TRBJ2-4 | TRBV19 | - | - | CASSIGQLGNIQYF | TGTGCCAGTAGTATAGGACAGCTCGGGAACATTCAGTACTTC
TRBJ2-7 | TRBV10-3 | - | - | CAISKLDPSEQYF | TGTGCCATCAGTAAACTAGATCCGAGCGAGCAGTACTTC
TRBJ2-1 | TRBV27 | few | TRBD1 | CASSPTGVSYNEQFF | TGTGCCAGCAGTCCTACAGGGGTATCCTACAATGAGCAGTTCTTC
TRBJ2-1 | TRBV19 | - | - | CASTVPNPYNEQFF | TGTGCCAGTACGGTCCCAAACCCCTACAATGAGCAGTTCTTC
TRBJ1-1 | TRBV6-5 | - | - | CASRLSGQHAAFF | TGTGCCAGCAGACTCTCTGGACAGCATGCTGCTTTCTTT